Given below is one TCR beta chain in context. The sample originates from a study of blood T cells in healthy people across ages. For the study at large: With template switching, about one barcoded beta molecule was captured per two T cells.

The CDR3 is 19 residues long. Losses at the gene ends were 1 base for V and 7 bases for J; bases not matched to a gene: 23. Germline V lookup: CDR1 DFQATT, CDR2 SNEGSKA (reference sequence). Through a sample-barcoded 5' primer and a J-beta primer mix, a second PCR was run for roughly 6 to 11 cycles. From the 5' RACE reads, TCRdb called clonotypes with MiXCR, one entry per CDR3 protein. The sample consists of some 1.5 million distinct CDR3 sequences, 28% of them appearing once. This TCR was recovered from a woman under 40 in good health. The material sequenced was blood. This chain joins TRBV20-1 and TRBJ2-7; TRBD2 matches at 9 bases. The CDR3 protein is CSARGDISPGTSSFIEQYF. The DNA of the CDR3 is TGCAGTGCTAGAGGGGACATTTCCCCCGGGACTAGCAGCTTCATAGAGCAGTACTTC.